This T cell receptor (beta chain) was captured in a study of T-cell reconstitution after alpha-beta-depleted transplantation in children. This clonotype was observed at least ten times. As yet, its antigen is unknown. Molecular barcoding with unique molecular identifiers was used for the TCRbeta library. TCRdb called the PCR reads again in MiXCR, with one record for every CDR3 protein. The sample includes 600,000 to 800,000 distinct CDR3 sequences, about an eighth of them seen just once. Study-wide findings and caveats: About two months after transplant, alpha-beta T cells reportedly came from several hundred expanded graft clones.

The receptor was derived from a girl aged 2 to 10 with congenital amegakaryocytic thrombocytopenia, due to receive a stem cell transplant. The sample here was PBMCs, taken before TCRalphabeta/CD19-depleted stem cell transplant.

The CDR3 sequence is CASSLERATPRDGYTF. CDR3 bases: TGTGCCAGCAGCTTAGAAAGAGCGACTCCACGGGATGGCTACACCTTC. V usage is TRBV11-1 and J usage is TRBJ1-2; D unresolved. V dropped 1 base and J dropped 6 bases, with 18 bases sitting between them. Germline V lookup: CDR1 SGHAT, CDR2 FQDESV (reference sequence). This CDR3 is 16 amino acids long.